The present T cell receptor beta chain was sequenced within a study of radiation and T cells in renal cell carcinoma. Across the whole study: Nephrectomy followed 15 Gy stereotactic body radiation by 4 weeks.

TCRdb keeps only in-frame clones here, not all; method: immunoSEQ multiplex PCR. The sample has more than 75,000 clones, 82% seen once; the top ten hold 5% to 6.5%. Noted time point: baseline pretreatment blood. Described treatment: 15 Gy SBRT to primary tumor, nephrectomy 4 weeks later. After SBRT, blood was collected at 2 and 4 weeks, plus baseline. Clear cell pathology was present in this patient's renal cell carcinoma. This clone was counted a single time. The CDR3 has 19 amino acids. CDR1 MNHEY and CDR2 SMNVEV come from the germline V gene (reference sequence). Trimming shortened V by 6 bases and J by 3 bases, and 29 bases separated the two germline ends.

The clonotype originates from a man aged 55 to 70 with renal cell carcinoma. This chain uses TRBV27 with TRBJ1-1, with TRBD1 as a possible D gene (5 bases). The material sequenced was blood, taken from a patient whose treatment included radiotherapy and nephrectomy. As DNA, the CDR3 is TGTGCCAGCAGACACTCGTTGGGGCCGGGGGAGGGTCAGTACACTGAAGCTTTCTTT. Protein sequence: CASRHSLGPGEGQYTEAFF.